This T cell receptor (beta chain) was obtained from a study of blood T cell repertoires in COVID-19. About the study: The United States, Italy and Spain supplied acute and convalescent COVID-19 samples. Sources were T cells, B-cell-depleted T cells, or PBMCs; the material itself was cDNA or gDNA.

This clone came up once. The CDR3 consists of 15 residues. CDR1 and CDR2 from the germline V gene are LGHNA and YSLEER. V lost 1 base and J 2 bases, leaving 10 bases between the germline ends. Per the study methods: Counts of nucleated cells, estimated from reference gene primer amplification, were obtained. Profiling relied on immunoSEQ multiplex PCR, and the TCRdb table lists in-frame clones only, not all of them. V and J calls and clone size are those listed in that table; D and trimming were worked out from the DNA. The sample records 150,000 or so clones, approximately 80% being singletons. This chain connects TRBV4-3 to TRBJ2-3, with D tentatively TRBD1 (6 bases). The origin of this receptor is a human donor in a cohort sampled during active COVID-19. The sequenced sample was peripheral blood. The CDR3 reads CASSQGQGFTDTQYF. DNA for the CDR3: TGCGCCAGCAGCCAAGGGCAGGGGTTCACAGATACGCAGTATTTT.